This is a list of T cell receptor beta chains from one sample in a study of shared clonotypes between healthy human individuals. Using immunoSEQ multiplex PCR, the repertoire was profiled, and TCRdb retains in-frame clones only, with some absent. The top ten clones hold about 0.41% of a sample with a few million clones, just under 95% of them seen once. What was sequenced was naive CD4+ T cells from PBMCs. The receptors come from a man aged 18 to 35 in good health. Some clones in this sample may be carry-over from other donors' samples. Each CDR3 is given with its conserved first and last residue. D genes are given only for firm matches. Clone size is not always given. Where it is, it says once, few, many or a class for expanded clones.

v_gene	d_gene	abundance	len	j_gene	CDR3nt	CDR3aa
TRBV5-1	TRBD1	.	15	TRBJ2-2	TGCGCCAGCCTCATATCTACAGGGGGCCCCGGGGAGCTGTTTTTT	CASLISTGGPGELFF
TRBV5-1	TRBD1	.	15	TRBJ1-5	TGCGCCAGCAGCTTGGAGACAGGGAGAGGGCAGCCCCAGCATTTT	CASSLETGRGQPQHF
TRBV2	.	.	13	TRBJ1-2	TGTGCCAGCAGCCCGGACGTAAACTATGGCTACACCTTC	CASSPDVNYGYTF
TRBV5-5	TRBD2	.	16	TRBJ2-1	TGTGCCAGCAGCCAATTACAAGCGGGAGGTATCGGTGAGCAGTTCTTC	CASSQLQAGGIGEQFF
TRBV7-3	TRBD1	.	15	TRBJ2-1	TGTGCCAGCAGCCACGGGACAGGGGGTCTCGATGAGCAGTTCTTC	CASSHGTGGLDEQFF
TRBV7-9	.	.	17	TRBJ2-3	TGTGCCAGCAGCTTAGCGGGGACGGGACTTCTCGGAGATACGCAGTATTTT	CASSLAGTGLLGDTQYF
TRBV29-1	TRBD1	.	15	TRBJ2-7	TGCAGCGTTGATATATCGGGACAGGGCTCCTACGAGCAGTACTTC	CSVDISGQGSYEQYF
TRBV5-1	.	.	13	TRBJ1-2	TGCGCCAGCAGCTTGGCGGACCCCTATGGCTACACCTTC	CASSLADPYGYTF
TRBV27	.	.	12	TRBJ1-5	TGTGCCATCCGACCCCTAAATCAGCCCCAGCATTTT	CAIRPLNQPQHF
TRBV7-3	.	.	13	TRBJ2-2	TGTGCCAGCAGCCTGGCCGGCGCCGGGGAGCTGTTTTTT	CASSLAGAGELFF
TRBV28	.	few	12	TRBJ2-2	TGTGCCAGCAGTCTGATCACCGGGGAGCTGTTTTTT	CASSLITGELFF
TRBV28	.	.	16	TRBJ2-1	TGTGCCAGCAGTTCATCCTCGGGCAGCTCCTACAATGAGCAGTTCTTC	CASSSSSGSSYNEQFF
TRBV4-2	.	.	13	TRBJ1-5	TGTGCCAGCAGCCAAGCCCTAAATCAGCCCCAGCATTTT	CASSQALNQPQHF
TRBV28	.	once	12	TRBJ1-2	TGTGCCAGCAGTTTAAAGGACTATGGCTACACCTTC	CASSLKDYGYTF
TRBV7-3	TRBD2	once	16	TRBJ2-1	TGTGCCAGCAGCTCCCGAGCGGGAGACTCCTACAATGAGCAGTTCTTC	CASSSRAGDSYNEQFF
TRBV7-2	.	.	16	TRBJ2-7	TGTGCCAGCAGCTTAAGTTCGGGACAAACATCCTACGAGCAGTACTTC	CASSLSSGQTSYEQYF
TRBV11-2	TRBD1	.	15	TRBJ1-1	TGTGCCAGCAGCTTAGTTTTTGGCAGGGGGTCTGAAGCTTTCTTT	CASSLVFGRGSEAFF
TRBV5-1	TRBD2	.	23	TRBJ2-7	TGCGCCAGCAGCTTGTTTCCGGGACTAGCGGGAGGGCCGATAAGAGGCGGGTCCTACGAGCAGTACTTC	CASSLFPGLAGGPIRGGSYEQYF
TRBV11-2	.	.	14	TRBJ1-6	TGTGCCAGCAGCTTGCAGGGAGATAATTCACCCCTCCACTTT	CASSLQGDNSPLHF
TRBV6-6	.	.	14	TRBJ1-5	TGTGCCAGCAGTTACTCGACCCAGATGGGGCCCCAGCATTTT	CASSYSTQMGPQHF
TRBV15	.	.	18	TRBJ2-3	TGTGCCACCAGCAGAAATACTGGGGGGTTGAAACGCACAGATACGCAGTATTTT	CATSRNTGGLKRTDTQYF
TRBV28	.	.	11	TRBJ2-7	TGTGCCAGCGACTCGACCTACGAGCAGTACTTC	CASDSTYEQYF
TRBV6-5	.	.	11	TRBJ2-7	TGTGCCAGCAGCCCAAAAATAGAGCAGTACTTC	CASSPKIEQYF
TRBV7-2	TRBD1	.	15	TRBJ2-7	TGTGCCAGCAGCCTAGCAGGGACAGGGGGGGGCGAGCAGTACTTC	CASSLAGTGGGEQYF
TRBV2	.	few	15	TRBJ2-7	TGTGCCAGCAGTGTGTCGGCGGGACAAACCTACGAGCAGTACTTC	CASSVSAGQTYEQYF
TRBV28	.	.	16	TRBJ1-3	TGTGCCAGCAGTCTTCGGGGCGGACCCAGGCGGAACACCATATATTTT	CASSLRGGPRRNTIYF
TRBV9	TRBD1	.	15	TRBJ2-7	TGTGCCAGCAGCCCTCGGGACAGAAGCTCCTACGAGCAGTACTTC	CASSPRDRSSYEQYF
TRBV6-6	.	.	14	TRBJ1-1	TGTGCCAGCAGGCCCTCTCGTATGAACACTGAAGCTTTCTTT	CASRPSRMNTEAFF
TRBV11-2	.	.	13	TRBJ2-1	TGTGCCAGCAGCTTAGACCGACATGATGAGCAGTTCTTC	CASSLDRHDEQFF
TRBV7-2	.	.	15	TRBJ2-6	TGTGCCAGCAGCCGTTCCAACTCTGGGGCCAACGTCCTGACTTTC	CASSRSNSGANVLTF
TRBV5-1	.	.	13	TRBJ1-1	TGCGCCAGCAGCACCGGACAGACCACTGAAGCTTTCTTT	CASSTGQTTEAFF
TRBV28	.	.	14	TRBJ1-2	TGTGCCAGCACCACCCCGCGGGGCGGACGAGTGGACACCTTC	CASTTPRGGRVDTF